The 13 T cell receptor beta chains reported below all come from one sample, sequenced in a study of beta chain features in type 1 diabetes (dated 2018 in TCRdb). Libraries were constructed by the immunoSEQ multiplex PCR assay. The High Capacity cDNA Reverse Transcription Kit was used to reverse transcribe all of the isolated RNA, meaning that expressed TCRB transcripts were what got sequenced. TCRdb carries this immuneACCESS record with in-frame sequences only. Its versions omit some clonotypes, under half of them owing to an unresolved V gene in the studies checked, with the rest unexplained. In all, the sample holds 150,000 or so clones, and approximately 8.4% of those were seen once. 2.3% of the sample belongs to the ten largest clones. Sample: central memory CD4+ T cells from blood. The source of these receptors is a woman aged 18-30 years in good health.

This clone was counted only a few times. The V and J genes are TRBV30 and TRBJ1-1; 9 bases line up with TRBD1. This CDR3 contains 13 residues. The junction had 10 bases not matched to a gene; V was cut back by 4 bases and J by 10 bases. Germline CDR1 GTSNPN, CDR2 SVGIG (reference sequence). DNA for the CDR3: TGTGCCTGGACCCTCGGACAGGGGCGTGCAGCTTTCTTT. It encodes CAWTLGQGRAAFF.

This chain links TRBV30 with TRBJ1-2; weak D call: TRBD1 (5 bases). The CDR3 length is 14 residues. Trimming took 4 bases from V and 4 from J, leaving 16 bases between them. The germline CDR1 and CDR2 sequences are GTSNPN and SVGIG (reference sequence). CDR3 amino acids: CAWTTGGFSYGYTF. CDR3 coding DNA: TGTGCCTGGACTACTGGGGGGTTTAGCTATGGCTACACCTTC.

A few counts support this clone. The chain employs TRBV5-4 and TRBJ2-2; 7 bases fit TRBD1. Germline CDR1 reads SGHNT; CDR2 reads YYREEE (reference sequence). CDR3 length: 16 residues. Trimming at V came to 0 bases and at J to 1 base, leaving 3 bases not matched to a gene. The CDR3 protein is CASSLDRGMNTGELFF. Written as DNA, the CDR3 is TGTGCCAGCAGCTTGGACAGGGGAATGAACACCGGGGAGCTGTTTTTT.

The chain employs TRBV19 and TRBJ1-1; possibly TRBD1 for D (5 bases). Trimming removed 1 base from V and 3 bases from J, with 9 bases in between. Germline CDR1 LNHDA, CDR2 SQIVND (reference sequence). CDR3 length equals 14 residues. CDR3 bases: TGTGCCAGTAGTATAGGTTGGGGCGACACTGAAGCTTTCTTT. The encoded protein is CASSIGWGDTEAFF.

The chain employs TRBV4-3 and TRBJ2-2, with TRBD1 identical over 7 bases. This CDR3 region has 16 residues. V lost 3 bases and J lost 0; bases outside the gene matches: 4. The V gene's germline CDR1 is LGHNA and CDR2 YSLEER. Written as DNA, the CDR3 is TGCGCCAGCAGCCATCACAGGGGCGCGAACACCGGGGAGCTGTTTTTT. Translated, it gives CASSHHRGANTGELFF.

This CDR3 is CASSLAVAATDTQYF. CDR3 coding DNA: TGTGCCAGCAGCCTGGCGGTAGCGGCCACAGATACGCAGTATTTT. V is TRBV5-5 and J is TRBJ2-3; perhaps TRBD2 as D (6 bases). V was shortened by 4 bases and J by 2 bases, with 14 bases between the two germline ends. The CDR3 covers 15 residues. Germline lookup yields CDR1 SGHKS and CDR2 YYEKEE (reference sequence).

This clone was detected only a few times. The gene calls are TRBV18 and TRBJ2-5; TRBD1 matches 9 bases. This CDR3 contains 15 residues. Germline V gene data show CDR1 as KGHSH and CDR2 as LQKENI. The V gene end was trimmed by 5 bases and the J gene end by 3 bases; junction bases not matched to a gene: 7. This CDR3 reads CASSFGQGTEETQYF. The CDR3 region has the DNA TGTGCCAGCTCATTTGGACAGGGGACAGAAGAGACCCAGTACTTC.

This clone came up a few times. The rearrangement uses TRBV5-4 and TRBJ2-5; D is unresolved. Trimming took off 4 bases at V and 5 bases at J, with 6 bases between the two ends. The CDR3 contains 11 residues. Germline lookup yields CDR1 SGHNT and CDR2 YYREEE (reference sequence). CDR3 residues: CASSLQETQYF. The CDR3 DNA is TGTGCCAGCAGCCTACAGGAGACCCAGTACTTC.

The rearrangement uses TRBV18 and TRBJ1-1; unclear D gene. CDR1 is KGHSH and CDR2 is LQKENI in the germline V gene. V lost 2 bases, J lost 4 bases, and 11 bases lay in between. This CDR3 is 14 amino acids long. CDR3 sequence (DNA): TGTGCCAGCTCACCAAGGCACGGGAGCACTGAAGCTTTCTTT. This codes for CASSPRHGSTEAFF.

This clone was counted between two and nine times. The CDR3 DNA reads as TGTGCCAGCAGATGGAATGAGAGGTCTGGGGCCAACGTCCTGACTTTC. Its translation is CASRWNERSGANVLTF. The V and J genes are TRBV5-4 and TRBJ2-6; no clear D. The V gene lost 5 bases and the J gene lost 1 base, with 13 bases spanning the gap. The CDR3 has 16 amino acids. Germline V gives CDR1 SGHNT, CDR2 YYREEE (reference sequence).

This clone was seen a few times. The chain links TRBV13 to TRBJ1-2; possibly TRBD1 for D (5 bases). The CDR3 contains 13 residues. Germline values: CDR1 PRHDT, CDR2 FYEKMQ (reference sequence). Deletions cut 3 bases from V and 3 bases from J, with 8 bases between. CDR3 DNA: TGTGCCAGCAGCTTGACCAGGGACTATGGCTACACCTTC. It specifies CASSLTRDYGYTF. Using reference TRBV13 and TRBJ1-2 for the parts outside the CDR3, the full variable domain is AAGVIQSPRHLIKEKRETATLKCYPIPRHDTVYWYQQGPGQDPQFLISFYEKMQSDKGSIPDRFSAQQFSDYHSELNMSSLELGDSALYFCASSLTRDYGYTFGSGTRLTVV.

The chain uses TRBV6-1 and TRBJ2-7; TRBD1 matches at 7 bases. Germline CDR1 is MNHNS and CDR2 is SASEGT. This CDR3 region has 14 residues. V gave up 7 bases and J gave up 0 bases; unmatched junction bases: 6. The CDR3 coding sequence is TGTGCCAGCACTACCGGGACAGCCTCCTACGAGCAGTACTTC. Amino acid sequence: CASTTGTASYEQYF.

This clone was seen a few times. The rearrangement joins TRBV27 to TRBJ2-1, with D perhaps matching TRBD1 (5 bases). With 4 bases removed from V and 10 bases from J, the gap between germline ends came to 14 bases. Germline loops: CDR1 MNHEY, CDR2 SMNVEV (reference sequence). CDR3 length equals 13 residues. CDR3 sequence: CASSSPRAREQFF. Here the CDR3 DNA reads TGTGCCAGCAGTTCGCCCAGGGCTCGCGAGCAGTTCTTC.